The 19 T cell receptor beta chains given below trace back to one sample, sequenced in a study of CD4 and CD8 cells across lung adenocarcinoma regions. TCRdb re-derived calls from the PCR reads in MiXCR, one entry per CDR3 protein. The sample lists over 15,000 distinct CDR3 sequences, 50% seen once, with roughly 34% in the top ten. Sequencing input: CD8+ T cells from the margin of a lung tumor. These receptors all come from a male donor with lung adenocarcinoma. The CD4 and CD8 labels of this study may be unreliable.

For this clonotype: A junction boundary mismatches the germline segment, possibly from a read error. The chain carries TRBV6-1 and TRBJ2-3; possibly TRBD1 or TRBD2 for D (5 bases each). Germline CDR1 is MNHNS and CDR2 is SASEGT. The CDR3 consists of 15 residues. CDR3 coding DNA: TGTGCCAGCAGCCCGGGGCTAGCAGCCATCAACACGCAGTATTTC. Encoded protein: CASSPGLAAINTQYF.

The J gene is TRBJ2-3, the V gene TRBV6-1; D possibly corresponds to TRBD1 (7 bases). The tail of the sequence fits TRBJ2-7 better, so the J call may be wrong. CDR1 is MNHNS and CDR2 is SASEGT in the germline V gene. CDR3 length: 16 residues. CDR3 protein: CASAEGARCDPDTQYF. The CDR3 region has the DNA TGTGCCAGCGCGGAGGGGGCGCGCTGTGACCCAGATACGCAGTACTTC.

V gene TRBV6-1 combines with J gene TRBJ2-1, with 8 bases fitting TRBD2. TRBJ2-5 matches the DNA end more closely, so the J call is doubtful. CDR3 length equals 14 residues. Per the germline V gene, CDR1 is MNHNS and CDR2 is SASEGT. The CDR3 sequence is CAGTGGCDKETQYF. CDR3 DNA sequence: TGTGCGGGGACGGGGGGGTGTGACAAAGAGACCCAGTACTTC.

This clonotype has just a few counts. This chain links TRBV11-3 with TRBJ1-2; tentatively, D is TRBD1 (5 bases). Germline loops: CDR1 SGHNT, CDR2 YENEEA. CDR3 length: 16 amino acids. V was shortened by 1 base and J by 9 bases, with 21 bases between the two germline ends. CDR3 sequence reads: CASSLGPGPTTWCYTF. The CDR3 DNA reads as TGTGCCAGCAGCTTAGGACCGGGACCTACTACATGGTGCTACACCTTC.

Turning to this clonotype: Its ends do not fully match the called genes, so a read error is possible. The J gene is TRBJ2-3, the V gene TRBV6-1; 8 bases are a match to TRBD1. The V gene's germline CDR1 is MNHNS and CDR2 SASEGT. The CDR3 totals 17 residues. The CDR3 loop reads CASIFPRGRSSKNTQYF. For the CDR3, the DNA is TGTGCCAGCATATTCCCCAGGGGGCGGAGTAGCAAAAATACTCAGTATTTC.

This clonotype has only a few counts. The gene calls are TRBV6-1 and TRBJ1-1; D gene ambiguous. This CDR3 has 13 amino acids. From germline, CDR1 is MNHNS and CDR2 SASEGT. Deletions cut 1 base from V and 1 base from J, with 4 bases between. The chain's CDR3 is CASSEVRNTEAFF. In nucleotides, the CDR3 is TGTGCCAGCAGTGAAGTAAGGAACACTGAAGCTTTCTTT.

This clonotype was observed a handful of times. This chain joins TRBV11-2 and TRBJ2-1; the match to TRBD2 covers 7 bases. The germline V gene has CDR1 SGHAT and CDR2 FQNNGV. V was clipped by 6 bases and J by 8 bases; unmatched bases: 7. The length of the CDR3 is 13 residues. The CDR3 sequence is CASSWAGRDEQFF. The CDR3 nucleotides read TGTGCCAGCAGTTGGGCGGGGAGGGATGAGCAGTTCTTC. The full variable domain, rest sourced from reference TRBV11-2 and TRBJ2-1, is EAGVAQSPRYKIIEKRQSVAFWCNPISGHATLYWYQQILGQGPKLLIQFQNNGVVDDSQLPKDRFSAERLKGVDSTLKIQPAKLEDSAVYLCASSWAGRDEQFFGPGTRLTVL.

This clonotype was detected many times. The chain couples TRBV6-1 to TRBJ2-1; 9 bases line up with TRBD1. J gave up 7 bases and V 4 bases, and 11 bases lay outside the gene matches. CDR3 length: 16 amino acids. CDR1 MNHNS and CDR2 SASEGT come from the germline V gene. Written as DNA, the CDR3 is TGTGCCAGCAGTGTCCCGGGGGACAGGGATGAAAATGAGCAGTTCTTC. This sequence encodes CASSVPGDRDENEQFF.

Comments on this clonotype: At one boundary the junction diverges from the germline segment, which might be a read error. The chain links TRBV7-2 to TRBJ2-5; perhaps D is TRBD1 or TRBD2 (6 bases each). The CDR3 sequence is 18 residues long. Germline CDR1 SGHTA, CDR2 FQGNSA. This CDR3 reads CASSLVAIGGGGQDTQYF. The CDR3 DNA is TGTGCCAGCAGCTTGGTGGCTATCGGGGGCGGAGGCCAAGATACCCAGTACTTC.

This clonotype was counted a few times. CDR3 DNA: TGTGCCAGCAGTTGGGGACTCTACAATGAGCAGTTCTTC. This encodes CASSWGLYNEQFF. The rearrangement uses TRBV6-5 and TRBJ2-1; D may be TRBD2 (6 bases). CDR1 is MNHEY and CDR2 is SVGAGI in the germline V gene. This CDR3 has 13 amino acids. The ends were cut back, 4 bases at V and 3 bases at J, with 7 bases in the middle.

By share, this clonotype counts as medium-sized (0.01 to 0.1%). The chain recombines TRBV27 with TRBJ1-6, with D possibly being TRBD1 (6 bases). From germline, CDR1 is MNHEY and CDR2 SMNVEV (reference sequence). Trimming took off 3 bases at V and 7 bases at J, with 10 bases between the two ends. The CDR3 spans 14 residues. The CDR3 sequence is CASSFLQGNSPLHF. In nucleotides, the CDR3 is TGTGCCAGCAGTTTCTTACAGGGAAATTCACCCCTCCACTTT.

This clonotype was recorded a few times. The chain links TRBV7-2 to TRBJ2-1; TRBD2 matches at 12 bases. Germline V gene data show CDR1 as SGHTA and CDR2 as FQGNSA. With 1 base clipped from V and 8 bases from J, the junction kept 6 bases outside the gene matches. The CDR3 is 16 amino acids. Here the CDR3 DNA reads TGTGCCAGCAGCTTAGGACTAGCGGGAGTCCAGGATGAGCAGTTCTTC. As protein: CASSLGLAGVQDEQFF.

This clonotype was picked up many times. The chain has TRBV6-1 and TRBJ1-6; no clear D gene. V shed 4 bases and J shed 3 bases, with 10 bases lying between them. The CDR3 sequence is 15 residues long. Germline CDR1 is MNHNS and CDR2 is SASEGT. The CDR3 nucleotides read TGTGCCAGCAGTGGGGAGGGTTTCTATAATTCACCCCTCCACTTT. This translates into CASSGEGFYNSPLHF.

The rearrangement uses TRBV7-6 and TRBJ2-1; 12 nucleotides agree with TRBD1. V dropped 4 bases and J dropped 12; count of bases not matched to a gene: 4. This CDR3 region has 13 residues. CDR1 and CDR2 (germline): SGHVS, FNYEAQ. The CDR3 coding sequence is TGTGCCAGCAGCTCGGGACAGGGGGCTTTGCAGTTCTTC. Translated, it gives CASSSGQGALQFF. Based on the CDR3 plus reference TRBV7-6 and TRBJ2-1, the full variable domain is GAGVSQSPRYKVTKRGQDVALRCDPISGHVSLYWYRQALGQGPEFLTYFNYEAQQDKSGLPNDRFSAERPEGSISTLTIQRTEQRDSAMYRCASSSGQGALQFFGPGTRLTVL.

This clonotype counts as large (0.1 to 1%). One end of the junction does not line up with germline, which may come from a read error. The chain carries TRBV12-3 or TRBV12-4 and TRBJ2-1, with 15 bases identical to TRBD2. This CDR3 has 15 residues. CDR3 DNA: TGTGCCAGCAGTTTAGGGACTAGCGGGGGGGTACAAAAGTACTTC. Translated: CASSLGTSGGVQKYF.

The CDR3 reads CASSHMRGLNYSGNTIYF. CDR3 nucleotide sequence: TGTGCCAGCAGCCACATGAGGGGACTGAACTACTCTGGAAACACCATATATTTT. This chain links TRBV7-2 with TRBJ1-3; D is possibly TRBD1 (5 bases). The CDR3 has 18 amino acids. V dropped 5 bases and J dropped 0 bases, with 20 bases sitting between them. Germline values: CDR1 SGHTA, CDR2 FQGNSA.

This clonotype occurred a few times. This chain connects TRBV6-1 to TRBJ1-1; D unresolved. V lost 6 bases to trimming and J lost 0 bases, with 8 bases between them. This CDR3 comprises 13 residues. From germline, CDR1 is MNHNS and CDR2 SASEGT. The CDR3 DNA reads TGTGCCAGCAGGCTCCGCATGAACACTGAAGCTTTCTTT. Residues: CASRLRMNTEAFF.

In its sample, this clonotype was seen many times. V and J are TRBV6-1 and TRBJ1-1; D unresolved. With 9 bases removed from V and 0 bases from J, the gap between germline ends came to 14 bases. CDR3 size: 14 residues. Germline CDR1 and CDR2: MNHNS and SASEGT. CDR3 amino acids: CASFHGMLNTEAFF. The DNA of the CDR3 is TGTGCCAGTTTCCACGGAATGCTGAACACTGAAGCTTTCTTT.

The genes are TRBV6-1 and TRBJ2-1; 9 bases match TRBD2. From germline, CDR1 is MNHNS and CDR2 SASEGT. Unmatched junction bases numbered 17, after V lost 7 bases and J lost 13 bases. The CDR3 consists of 15 residues. DNA of the CDR3: TGTGCCAGCATATTATCGCGGGAGGGTACTGAGACCCAGTTCTTC. Translated: CASILSREGTETQFF.